This T cell receptor (beta chain) was sequenced during a study of tumor and adjacent non-tumor tissue in lung cancer. Study-wide background: Aged about 31 to 76 years, patients included under 13 men and 5 women with stage I to III disease. On average, productive TCRbeta reads reached about 4.17 million per sample. The study, taken as a whole, reports: TCR diversity was significantly greater in tumor than normal lung tissue. Tumor repertoires had a smaller top 100 clone share than normal lung.

RNA was extracted from bulk tissue without any cell sorting. This clonotype appeared a few times. Its antigen is undetermined. TCRbeta libraries were built with three rounds of nested PCR, modified from ARM-PCR. TCRdb ran MiXCR on the multiplex PCR reads and lists one entry per CDR3 protein. The sample shows under 150,000 distinct CDR3 sequences, roughly 66% of them seen only once. The sample consisted of lung tumor tissue. The sequence was collected from a man in his sixties with small cell lung cancer.

The CDR3 bases are TGTGCCAGCAGCTTAGGTCCCGGGCGTGCCGGGGAGCTGTTTTTT. Its protein is CASSLGPGRAGELFF. This sequence joins TRBV7-3 and TRBJ2-2; D is unclear. Germline CDR1 is SGHTA and CDR2 is FQGTGA. V shed 2 bases and J shed 6 bases, with 13 bases lying between them. This CDR3 spans 15 amino acids. Combining the CDR3 with reference TRBV7-3 and TRBJ2-2 gives the whole variable domain GAGVSQTPSNKVTEKGKYVELRCDPISGHTALYWYRQSLGQGPEFLIYFQGTGAADDSGLPNDRFFAVRPEGSVSTLKIQRTERGDSAVYLCASSLGPGRAGELFFGEGSRLTVL.